The 16 T cell receptor beta chains listed next were all sequenced from one sample in a study of human T cells and chemical hapten exposure. TCRdb re-analysed the 5' RACE reads in MiXCR, keeping a single row per CDR3 protein. The sample has under 100,000 distinct CDR3 sequences; about 15% are singletons. Extraction yielded total RNA from whole blood (unfractionated). The source is a female donor in good health.

The chain couples TRBV2 to TRBJ2-2; no clear D gene. Germline V CDR1 and CDR2: SNHLY, FYNNEI. This CDR3 region has 15 residues. The ends were cut back, 4 bases at V and 0 bases at J, with 9 bases in the middle. CDR3 sequence reads: CASSGQRANTGELFF. The DNA for the CDR3 is TGTGCCAGCAGTGGGCAGAGAGCGAACACCGGGGAGCTGTTTTTT.

This clonotype has just a few counts. The rearrangement joins TRBV6-1 to TRBJ1-1; 9 bases are shared with TRBD1. With 0 bases clipped from V and 12 bases from J, the junction kept 8 bases outside the gene matches. The CDR3 extends over 14 amino acids. Germline V lookup: CDR1 MNHNS, CDR2 SASEGT. Here the CDR3 DNA reads TGTGCCAGCAGTGAAGCTCCGGGACAGGGATCAACTTTCTTT. It yields the protein CASSEAPGQGSTFF.

This clonotype was recorded a few times. The rearrangement uses TRBV12-3 or TRBV12-4 and TRBJ2-4; the D is unclear. This CDR3 has 13 residues. Trimming removed 0 bases from V and 5 bases from J, with 5 bases in between. The DNA of the CDR3 is TGTGCCAGCAGTTTAGCGCTCGAAAACATTCAGTACTTC. Its protein is CASSLALENIQYF.

This clonotype was observed a few times. This rearrangement joins TRBV5-4 to TRBJ2-7; 13 nucleotides line up with TRBD2. The CDR3 extends over 15 amino acids. Germline trimming cut 3 bases from V and 7 bases from J; bases unmatched to any gene: 7. Germline loops: CDR1 SGHNT, CDR2 YYREEE (reference sequence). CDR3 nucleotides: TGTGCCAGCAGCTGGAGTGGACTAGCGGGAGAAGAGCAGTACTTC. It yields the protein CASSWSGLAGEEQYF.

The chain employs TRBV2 and TRBJ2-2; TRBD1 might be the D (6 bases). This CDR3 contains 12 residues. V was pared by 6 bases and J by 7 bases, with 9 bases between. The germline CDR1 and CDR2 sequences are SNHLY and FYNNEI. CDR3 sequence (DNA): TGTGCCAGCAGCCAGGGGAGCGGGGAGCTGTTTTTT. Protein product: CASSQGSGELFF.

This chain connects TRBV27 to TRBJ2-3; no firm D call. Germline assignment: CDR1 MNHEY and CDR2 SMNVEV (reference sequence). Trimming took 3 bases from V and 5 from J, leaving 15 bases between them. This CDR3 contains 15 residues. This chain's CDR3 is CASSFKGSSGDTQYF. The CDR3, as DNA: TGTGCCAGCAGTTTTAAGGGCAGCTCGGGAGATACGCAGTATTTT.

In regard to this clonotype: A much larger clone differs from this one at a single base, so this may be a read error. V and J are TRBV6-2 or TRBV6-3 and TRBJ2-1, with D hard to call. The CDR3 is 14 residues long. Germline CDR1 reads MNHEY; CDR2 reads SVGEGT. Trimming removed 7 bases at V and 6 bases at J, with 16 bases between. This CDR3 is CASMTVGGSNEQFF. CDR3 DNA: TGTGCCAGCATGACCGTGGGCGGATCCAATGAGCAGTTCTTC.

This clonotype was seen a few times. This chain links TRBV20-1 with TRBJ1-2; D is ambiguous. Germline values: CDR1 DFQATT, CDR2 SNEGSKA (reference sequence). V was shortened by 3 bases and J by 8 bases, with 13 bases between the two germline ends. CDR3 length equals 12 residues. Here the CDR3 DNA reads TGCAGTGCTAGGGGATCGTTCGGGGGCTACACCTTC. Translation gives CSARGSFGGYTF.

This clonotype was seen at least ten times. The chain uses TRBV20-1 and TRBJ2-7, with D possibly being TRBD2 (6 bases). The V gene's germline CDR1 is DFQATT and CDR2 SNEGSKA (reference sequence). The CDR3 loop spans 14 amino acids. Trimming stripped 4 bases from V and 3 bases from J, with 16 bases between. CDR3 DNA: TGCAGTGCTACTGCCGCCGGGGGAAGCTACGAGCAGTACTTC. Amino acids: CSATAAGGSYEQYF.

The V gene is TRBV9, the J gene TRBJ1-1; D might be TRBD1 (5 bases). Germline CDR1 is SGDLS and CDR2 is YYNGEE. The CDR3 is 17 amino acids. The germline V and J ends were trimmed by 6 bases and 5 bases, with 26 bases remaining between them. The CDR3 DNA follows: TGTGCCAGCATGGGGGGATTGGGGACCCTGATCGGGACTGAAGCTTTCTTT. This codes for CASMGGLGTLIGTEAFF. Using reference TRBV9 and TRBJ1-1 for the parts outside the CDR3, the full variable domain is DSGVTQTPKHLITATGQRVTLRCSPRSGDLSVYWYQQSLDQGLQFLIQYYNGEERAKGNILERFSAQQFPDLHSELNLSSLELGDSALYFCASMGGLGTLIGTEAFFGQGTRLTVV.

The V gene is TRBV29-1, the J gene TRBJ2-1, with D possibly matching TRBD1 (5 bases). This CDR3 has 16 residues. V was cut by 4 bases and J by 0 bases, with 16 bases left in between. Looked up from germline, CDR1 is SQVTM and CDR2 is ANQGSEA. CDR3 DNA: TGCAGCGTTGTCTTGGGCAGGGCAAGCTCCTACAATGAGCAGTTCTTC. Translation: CSVVLGRASSYNEQFF.

V and J are TRBV7-2 and TRBJ2-2, with D possibly matching TRBD1 (7 bases). Trimming took 3 bases from V and 5 from J, leaving 16 bases between them. Germline V gene sequence: CDR1 SGHTA, CDR2 FQGNSA. This CDR3 comprises 16 residues. The CDR3 DNA follows: TGTGCCAGCAGCTTTCCTCTGACAGGGAGGACCGGGGAGCTGTTTTTT. Its translation is CASSFPLTGRTGELFF.

In DNA, the CDR3 is TGTGCCATAGCGGGGGCGGGAGGGAATGAGCAGTTCTTC. It encodes CAIAGAGGNEQFF. The chain couples TRBV28 to TRBJ2-1; TRBD2 agrees at 9 bases. With V trimmed by 10 bases and J by 7 bases, 8 bases remained unmatched. This CDR3 is built from 13 residues. The germline gives CDR1 MDHEN, CDR2 SYDVKM.

This clonotype was counted a few times. The chain employs TRBV7-2 and TRBJ1-5; the D is unclear. The CDR3 contains 12 residues. Looked up from germline, CDR1 is SGHTA and CDR2 is FQGNSA. V was pared by 10 bases and J by 5 bases, with 12 bases between. The CDR3 DNA is TGTGCCACGTCCTGGGGTGATCAGCCCCAGCATTTT. Amino acids: CATSWGDQPQHF.

The chain recombines TRBV5-6 with TRBJ2-4, with D maybe TRBD1 (5 bases). With 0 bases removed from V and 4 bases from J, the gap between germline ends came to 8 bases. This CDR3 is 14 amino acids long. CDR1 and CDR2 from the germline V gene are SGHDT and YYEEEE. The CDR3 nucleotides read TGTGCCAGCAGCTTGGGACAGCTTAAAAACATTCAGTACTTC. This sequence encodes CASSLGQLKNIQYF.

The chain carries TRBV24-1 and TRBJ2-1; 9 bases line up with TRBD1. V shed 8 bases and J 8 bases; nucleotides not matched to a gene: 12. Germline lookup yields CDR1 KGHDR and CDR2 SFDVKD. The CDR3 length is 15 residues. CDR3 bases: TGTGCCACCACCAAGAGGAAGGACAGGGGCGATGAGCAGTTCTTC. It specifies CATTKRKDRGDEQFF.